This TCR beta chain was identified during a study of OX40 agonist ivuxolimab in advanced cancers. The study, taken as a whole, reports: On average, a greater number of expanded clones characterised CD8+ T cells relative to CD4+. Undetermined was the antigen specificity of the expanded peripheral T cells.

Points on this clone: The target antigen is unknown.

There are 16 residues in the CDR3. Germline CDR1 reads SGHRS; CDR2 reads YFSETQ. Trimming at V came to 4 bases and at J to 5 bases, leaving 8 bases not matched to a gene. Here immunoSEQ multiplex PCR was the method, and the copy in TCRdb shows in-frame clones only, minus some. The sample records approximately 60,000 clones, approximately 80% being singletons. The TCR comes from an adult with an advanced solid tumor such as melanoma, head and neck, liver or kidney cancer. The J gene is TRBJ2-1, the V gene TRBV5-1; the match to TRBD2 covers 11 bases. Sequences were derived from CD4+ or CD8+ T cells sorted from blood, sampled in a trial of the OX40 agonist ivuxolimab. Written as DNA, the CDR3 is TGCGCCAGCAGCAGCCGGACTAGCGGGCGAGACAATGAGCAGTTCTTC. Its protein product is CASSSRTSGRDNEQFF.